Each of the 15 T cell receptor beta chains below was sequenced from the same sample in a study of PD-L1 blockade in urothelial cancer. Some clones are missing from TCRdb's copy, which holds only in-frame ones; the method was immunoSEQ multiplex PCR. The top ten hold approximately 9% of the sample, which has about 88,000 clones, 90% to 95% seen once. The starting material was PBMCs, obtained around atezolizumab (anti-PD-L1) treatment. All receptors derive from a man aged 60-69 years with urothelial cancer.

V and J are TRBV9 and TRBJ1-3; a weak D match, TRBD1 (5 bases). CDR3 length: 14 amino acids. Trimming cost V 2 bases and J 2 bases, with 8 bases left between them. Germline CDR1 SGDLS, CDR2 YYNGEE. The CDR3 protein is CASSVGGAGNTIYF. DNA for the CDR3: TGTGCCAGCAGCGTGGGGGGAGCTGGAAACACCATATATTTT.

The CDR3 sequence is CAWSTGATNEKLFF. The CDR3 DNA follows: TGTGCCTGGAGTACAGGGGCAACTAATGAAAAACTGTTTTTT. This chain connects TRBV30 to TRBJ1-4; TRBD1 matches 7 bases. V lost 2 bases and J lost 0; bases outside the gene matches: 0. The CDR3 totals 14 residues. Looked up from germline, CDR1 is GTSNPN and CDR2 is SVGIG (reference sequence).

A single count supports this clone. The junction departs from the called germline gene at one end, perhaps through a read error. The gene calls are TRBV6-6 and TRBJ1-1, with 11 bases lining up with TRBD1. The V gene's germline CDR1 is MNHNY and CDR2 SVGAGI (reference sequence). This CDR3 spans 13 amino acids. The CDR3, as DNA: TGTGCCAGCAGTTCGGACAGGGGGCGTCCGGGGGAATTT. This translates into CASSSDRGRPGEF.

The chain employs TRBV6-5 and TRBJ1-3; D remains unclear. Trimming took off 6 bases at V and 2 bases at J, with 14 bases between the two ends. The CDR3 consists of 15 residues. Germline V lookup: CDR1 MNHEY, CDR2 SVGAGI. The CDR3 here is CASSRRGAAGNTIYF. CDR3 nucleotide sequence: TGTGCCAGCAGCCGCCGGGGAGCAGCTGGAAACACCATATATTTT.

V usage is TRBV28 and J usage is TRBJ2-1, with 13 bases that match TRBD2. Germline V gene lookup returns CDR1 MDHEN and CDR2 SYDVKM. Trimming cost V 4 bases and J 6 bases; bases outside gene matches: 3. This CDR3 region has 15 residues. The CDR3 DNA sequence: TGTGCCAGCAGTTCCGGGACTAGCGGGATCAATGAGCAGTTCTTC. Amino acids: CASSSGTSGINEQFF.

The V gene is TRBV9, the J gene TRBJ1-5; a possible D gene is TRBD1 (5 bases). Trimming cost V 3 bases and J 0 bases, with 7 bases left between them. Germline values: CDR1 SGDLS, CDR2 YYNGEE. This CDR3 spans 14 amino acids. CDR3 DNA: TGTGCCAGCAGCGAGACAGATAGCAATCAGCCCCAGCATTTT. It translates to CASSETDSNQPQHF.

CDR3 in amino acids: CASSLDLGRSYGYTF. As DNA, the CDR3 is TGTGCCAGCAGCTTAGATTTGGGGCGTAGCTATGGCTACACCTTC. This sequence joins TRBV11-2 and TRBJ1-2; TRBD1 might be the D (5 bases). This CDR3 comprises 15 residues. Deletions cut 0 bases from V and 4 bases from J, with 12 bases between. Germline CDR1 reads SGHAT; CDR2 reads FQNNGV.

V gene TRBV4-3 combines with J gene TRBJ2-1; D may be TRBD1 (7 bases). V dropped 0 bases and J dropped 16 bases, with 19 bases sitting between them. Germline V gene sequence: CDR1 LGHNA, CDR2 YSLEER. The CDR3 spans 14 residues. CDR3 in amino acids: CASSQDPGGIHAFF. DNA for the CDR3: TGCGCCAGCAGCCAAGATCCAGGGGGGATCCATGCTTTCTTC.

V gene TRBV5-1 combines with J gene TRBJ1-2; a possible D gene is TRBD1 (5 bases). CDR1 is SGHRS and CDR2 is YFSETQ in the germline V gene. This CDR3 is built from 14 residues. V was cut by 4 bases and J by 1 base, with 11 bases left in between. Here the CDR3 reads CASSLGQVNYGYTF. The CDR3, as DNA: TGCGCCAGCAGCCTTGGACAAGTTAACTATGGCTACACCTTC.

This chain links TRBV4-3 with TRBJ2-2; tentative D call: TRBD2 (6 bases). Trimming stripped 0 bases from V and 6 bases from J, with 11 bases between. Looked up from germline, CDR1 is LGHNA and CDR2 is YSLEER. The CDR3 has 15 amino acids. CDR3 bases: TGCGCCAGCAGCCAAGATCTCGGGGGTCCCGGGGAGCTGTTTTTT. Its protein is CASSQDLGGPGELFF.

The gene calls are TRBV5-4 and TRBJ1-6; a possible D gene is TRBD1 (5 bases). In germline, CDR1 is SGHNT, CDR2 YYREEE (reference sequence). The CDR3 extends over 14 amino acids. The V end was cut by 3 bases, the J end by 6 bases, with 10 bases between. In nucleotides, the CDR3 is TGTGCCAGCAGCTCCCAGGGTGGTAATTCACCCCTCCACTTT. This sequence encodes CASSSQGGNSPLHF.

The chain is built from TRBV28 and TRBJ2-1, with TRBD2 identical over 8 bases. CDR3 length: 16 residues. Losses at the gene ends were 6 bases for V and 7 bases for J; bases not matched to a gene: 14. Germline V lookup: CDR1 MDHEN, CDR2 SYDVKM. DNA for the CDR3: TGTGCCAGCAGCCTAGGACTGAGCGGGGGTTTTAATGAGCAGTTCTTC. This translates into CASSLGLSGGFNEQFF.

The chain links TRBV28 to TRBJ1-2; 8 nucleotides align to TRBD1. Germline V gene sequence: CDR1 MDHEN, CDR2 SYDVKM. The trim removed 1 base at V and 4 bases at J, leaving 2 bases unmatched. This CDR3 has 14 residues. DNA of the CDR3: TGTGCCAGCAGTTTATCCGGGACAGGCTATGGCTACACCTTC. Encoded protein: CASSLSGTGYGYTF.

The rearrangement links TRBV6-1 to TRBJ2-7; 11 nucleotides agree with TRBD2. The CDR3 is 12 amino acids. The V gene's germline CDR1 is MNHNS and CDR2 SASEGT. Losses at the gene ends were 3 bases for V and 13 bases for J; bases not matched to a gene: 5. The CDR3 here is CASSEVGTSGYF. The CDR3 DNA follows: TGTGCCAGCAGTGAGGTCGGGACTAGCGGCTACTTC.

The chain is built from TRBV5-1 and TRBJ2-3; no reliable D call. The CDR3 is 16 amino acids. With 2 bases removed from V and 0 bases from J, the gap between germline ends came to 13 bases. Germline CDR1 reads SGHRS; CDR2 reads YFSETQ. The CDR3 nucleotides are TGCGCCAGCAGCTTATATGGGCTCGATAGCACAGATACGCAGTATTTT. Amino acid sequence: CASSLYGLDSTDTQYF.